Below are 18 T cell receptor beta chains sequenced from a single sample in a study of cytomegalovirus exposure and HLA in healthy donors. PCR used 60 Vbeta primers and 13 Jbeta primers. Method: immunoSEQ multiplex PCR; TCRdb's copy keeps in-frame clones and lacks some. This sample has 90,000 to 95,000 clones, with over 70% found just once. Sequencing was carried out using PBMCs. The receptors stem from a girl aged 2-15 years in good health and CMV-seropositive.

CDR3 region: CAWSSPRLEQYF. In DNA, the CDR3 is TGTGCCTGGAGTAGCCCCAGGCTCGAGCAGTACTTC. V usage is TRBV30 and J usage is TRBJ2-7, with D uncertain. There are 12 residues in the CDR3. Germline CDR1 GTSNPN, CDR2 SVGIG (reference sequence). The V end was cut by 2 bases, the J end by 6 bases, with 11 bases between. The full variable domain, with the rest looked up from reference TRBV30 and TRBJ2-7, is SQTIHQWPATLVQPVGSPLSLECTVEGTSNPNLYWYRQAAGRGLQLLFYSVGIGQISSEVPQNLSASRPQDRQFILSSKKLLLSDSGFYLCAWSSPRLEQYFGPGTRLTVT.

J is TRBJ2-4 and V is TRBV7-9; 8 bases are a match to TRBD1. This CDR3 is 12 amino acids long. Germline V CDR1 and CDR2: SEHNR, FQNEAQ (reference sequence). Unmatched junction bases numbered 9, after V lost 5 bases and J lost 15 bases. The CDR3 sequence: CASSPQTGERYF. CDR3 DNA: TGTGCCAGCAGCCCCCAGACAGGGGAAAGGTACTTC. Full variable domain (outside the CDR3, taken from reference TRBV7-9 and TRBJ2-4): DTGVSQNPRHKITKRGQNVTFRCDPISEHNRLYWYRQTLGQGPEFLTYFQNEAQLEKSRLLSDRFSAERPKGSFSTLEIQRTEQGDSAMYLCASSPQTGERYFGAGTRLSVL.

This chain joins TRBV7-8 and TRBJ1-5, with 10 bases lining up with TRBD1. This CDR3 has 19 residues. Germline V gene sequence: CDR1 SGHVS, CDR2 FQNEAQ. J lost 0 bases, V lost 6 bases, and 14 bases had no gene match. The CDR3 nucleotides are TGTGCCAGCAGTTCAAAGACAGGGGGCGGGTCTTATAGCAATCAGCCCCAGCATTTT. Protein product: CASSSKTGGGSYSNQPQHF.

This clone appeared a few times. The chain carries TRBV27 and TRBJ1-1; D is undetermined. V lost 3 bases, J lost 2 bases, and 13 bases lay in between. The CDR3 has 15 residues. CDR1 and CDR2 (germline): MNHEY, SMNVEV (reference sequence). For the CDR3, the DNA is TGTGCCAGCAGTTTGGAGGCAGGCCCAAACACTGAAGCTTTCTTT. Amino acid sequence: CASSLEAGPNTEAFF.

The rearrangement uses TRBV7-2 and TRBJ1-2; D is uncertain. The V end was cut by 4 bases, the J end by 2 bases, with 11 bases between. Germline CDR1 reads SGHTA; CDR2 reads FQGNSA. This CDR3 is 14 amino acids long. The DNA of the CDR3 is TGTGCCAGCAGCTCCAGGCCGGAAAACTATGGCTACACCTTC. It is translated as CASSSRPENYGYTF. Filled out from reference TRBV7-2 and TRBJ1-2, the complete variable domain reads GAGVSQSPSNKVTEKGKDVELRCDPISGHTALYWYRQSLGQGLEFLIYFQGNSAPDKSGLPSDRFSAERTGGSVSTLTIQRTQQEDSAVYLCASSSRPENYGYTFGSGTRLTVV.

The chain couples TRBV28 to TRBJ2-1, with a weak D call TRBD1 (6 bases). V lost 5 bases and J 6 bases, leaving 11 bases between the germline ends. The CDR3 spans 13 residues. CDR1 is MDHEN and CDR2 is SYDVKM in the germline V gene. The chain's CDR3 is CASSLSGVNEQFF. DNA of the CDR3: TGTGCCAGCAGTCTCTCAGGGGTCAATGAGCAGTTCTTC. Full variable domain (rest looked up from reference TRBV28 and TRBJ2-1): DVKVTQSSRYLVKRTGEKVFLECVQDMDHENMFWYRQDPGLGLRLIYFSYDVKMKEKGDIPEGYSVSREKKERFSLILESASTNQTSMYLCASSLSGVNEQFFGPGTRLTVL.

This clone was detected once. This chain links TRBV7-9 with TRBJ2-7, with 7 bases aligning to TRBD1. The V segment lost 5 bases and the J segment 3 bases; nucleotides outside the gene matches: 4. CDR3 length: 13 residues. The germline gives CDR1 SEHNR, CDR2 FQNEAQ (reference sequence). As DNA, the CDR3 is TGTGCCAGCAGCCATCGACAGGGCTACGAGCAGTACTTC. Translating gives CASSHRQGYEQYF. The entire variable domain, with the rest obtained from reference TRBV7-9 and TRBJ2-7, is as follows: DTGVSQNPRHKITKRGQNVTFRCDPISEHNRLYWYRQTLGQGPEFLTYFQNEAQLEKSRLLSDRFSAERPKGSFSTLEIQRTEQGDSAMYLCASSHRQGYEQYFGPGTRLTVT.

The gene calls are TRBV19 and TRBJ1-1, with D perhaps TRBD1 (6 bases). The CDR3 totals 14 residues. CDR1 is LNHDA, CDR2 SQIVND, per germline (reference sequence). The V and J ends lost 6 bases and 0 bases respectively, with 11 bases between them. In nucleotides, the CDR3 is TGTGCCAGTAGCTTGACAGGCATGAACACTGAAGCTTTCTTT. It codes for CASSLTGMNTEAFF.

CDR3 residues: CASSLSGRRSNEQFF. The CDR3 DNA sequence: TGTGCCAGCAGTCTAAGCGGGAGGAGGAGCAATGAGCAGTTCTTC. The J gene is TRBJ2-1, the V gene TRBV28, with 9 bases fitting TRBD2. This CDR3 has 15 residues. V shed 5 bases and J 6 bases; nucleotides not matched to a gene: 8. Germline V gene lookup returns CDR1 MDHEN and CDR2 SYDVKM.

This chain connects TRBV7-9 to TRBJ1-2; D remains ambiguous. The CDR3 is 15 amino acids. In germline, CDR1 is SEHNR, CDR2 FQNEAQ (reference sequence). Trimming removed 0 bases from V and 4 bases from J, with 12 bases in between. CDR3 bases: TGTGCCAGCAGCTTAGCAATGGCGGGGAGCTATGGCTACACCTTC. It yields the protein CASSLAMAGSYGYTF.

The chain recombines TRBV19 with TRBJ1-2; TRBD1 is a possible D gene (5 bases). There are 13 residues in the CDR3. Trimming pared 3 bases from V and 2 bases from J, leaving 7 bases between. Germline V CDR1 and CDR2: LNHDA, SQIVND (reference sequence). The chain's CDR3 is CASSIQGNYGYTF. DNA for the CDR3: TGTGCCAGTAGTATCCAGGGAAACTATGGCTACACCTTC.

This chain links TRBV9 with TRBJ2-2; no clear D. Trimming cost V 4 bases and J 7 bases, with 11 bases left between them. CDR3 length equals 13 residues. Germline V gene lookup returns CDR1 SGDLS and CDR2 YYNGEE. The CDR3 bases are TGTGCCAGCAGCTCCACTTTGGTCGGGGAGCTGTTTTTT. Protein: CASSSTLVGELFF.

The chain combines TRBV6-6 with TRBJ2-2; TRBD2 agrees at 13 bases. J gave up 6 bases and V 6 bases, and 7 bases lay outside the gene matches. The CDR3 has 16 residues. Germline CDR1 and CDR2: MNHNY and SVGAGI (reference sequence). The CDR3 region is CASSVLLAGGSGELFF. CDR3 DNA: TGTGCCAGCAGCGTCCTACTAGCGGGAGGGTCCGGGGAGCTGTTTTTT.

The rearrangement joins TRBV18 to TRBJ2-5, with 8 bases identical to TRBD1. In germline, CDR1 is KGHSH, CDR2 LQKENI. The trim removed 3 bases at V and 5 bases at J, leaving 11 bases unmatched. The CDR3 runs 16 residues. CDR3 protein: CASSPLPDRVGETQYF. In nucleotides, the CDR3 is TGTGCCAGCTCACCCCTCCCGGACAGGGTGGGGGAGACCCAGTACTTC. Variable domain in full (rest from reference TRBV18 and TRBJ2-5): NAGVMQNPRHLVRRRGQEARLRCSPMKGHSHVYWYRQLPEEGLKFMVYLQKENIIDESGMPKERFSAEFPKEGPSILRIQQVVRGDSAAYFCASSPLPDRVGETQYFGPGTRLLVL.

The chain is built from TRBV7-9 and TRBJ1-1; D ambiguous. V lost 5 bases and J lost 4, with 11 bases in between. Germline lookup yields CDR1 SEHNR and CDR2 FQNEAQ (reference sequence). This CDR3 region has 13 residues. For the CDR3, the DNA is TGTGCCAGCAGCCGTTTACCTATCACTGAAGCTTTCTTT. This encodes CASSRLPITEAFF.

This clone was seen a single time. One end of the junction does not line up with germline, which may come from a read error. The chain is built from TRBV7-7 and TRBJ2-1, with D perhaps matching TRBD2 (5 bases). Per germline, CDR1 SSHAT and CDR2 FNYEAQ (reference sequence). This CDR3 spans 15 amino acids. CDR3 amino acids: CASSSGSGNLAPLFF. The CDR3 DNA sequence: TGTGCTAGCAGCTCAGGTTCGGGGAATTTGGCCCCCCTGTTCTTC.

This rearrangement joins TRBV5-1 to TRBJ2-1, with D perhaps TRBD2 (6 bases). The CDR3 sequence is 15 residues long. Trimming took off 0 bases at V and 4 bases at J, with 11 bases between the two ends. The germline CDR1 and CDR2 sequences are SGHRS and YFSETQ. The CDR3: CASSLVGDLYNEQFF. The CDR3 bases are TGCGCCAGCAGCTTGGTTGGGGACTTATACAATGAGCAGTTCTTC.

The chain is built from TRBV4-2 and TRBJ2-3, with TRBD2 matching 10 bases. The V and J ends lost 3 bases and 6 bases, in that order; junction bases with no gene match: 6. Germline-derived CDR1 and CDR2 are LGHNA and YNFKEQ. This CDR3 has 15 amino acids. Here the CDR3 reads CASSQLAGVRDTQYF. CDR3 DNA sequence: TGTGCCAGCAGCCAGCTAGCGGGAGTCAGGGATACGCAGTATTTT.